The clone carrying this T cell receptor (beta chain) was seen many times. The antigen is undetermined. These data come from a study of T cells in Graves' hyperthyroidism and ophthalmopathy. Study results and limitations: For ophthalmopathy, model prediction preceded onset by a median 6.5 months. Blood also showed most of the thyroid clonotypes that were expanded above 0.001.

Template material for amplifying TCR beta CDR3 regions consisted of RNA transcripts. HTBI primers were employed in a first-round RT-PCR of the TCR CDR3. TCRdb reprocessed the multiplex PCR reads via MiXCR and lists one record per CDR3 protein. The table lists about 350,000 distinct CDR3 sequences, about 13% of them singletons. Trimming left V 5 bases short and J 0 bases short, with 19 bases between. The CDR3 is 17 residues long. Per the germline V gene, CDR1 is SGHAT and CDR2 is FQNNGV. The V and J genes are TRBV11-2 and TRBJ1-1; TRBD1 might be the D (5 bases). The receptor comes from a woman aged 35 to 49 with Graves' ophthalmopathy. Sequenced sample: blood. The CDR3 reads CASSPLWGDSLNTEAFF. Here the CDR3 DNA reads TGTGCCAGCAGCCCCTTATGGGGGGATTCGCTGAACACTGAAGCTTTCTTT.